The sequence of this T cell receptor (beta chain) was determined in a study of shared clonotypes between healthy human individuals. Study as a whole: Each donor's CD4 naive and CD4 memory cells filled three plates apiece, CD8 naive two, and CD8 memory one. Study-wide results and caveats: The generation probabilities recorded for non-shared clonotypes fell below those of clonotypes shared by all four donors.

Germline V gives CDR1 SQVTM, CDR2 ANQGSEA. This CDR3 has 12 amino acids. V was pared by 0 bases and J by 8 bases, with 10 bases between. On this clone itself: The antigen is unknown.

Terminally differentiated effector memory CD45RA+ cells were left out of the naive CD8 fraction, which was CD45RO-negative and positively selected for CCR7. Assay: immunoSEQ multiplex PCR; the TCRdb copy retains only in-frame clones and omits some. The sample gives some 1,900,000 clones, about 95% of which show up once; under 1.5% is in the top ten. The source is a young man in good health. This chain joins TRBV29-1 and TRBJ1-2, with D possibly TRBD1 on 6 matching bases. Sample: naive CD8+ T cells sorted from blood. The CDR3 DNA reads as TGCAGCGTTGAAGATTTGGGGGGCGGCTACACCTTC. Its translation is CSVEDLGGGYTF.